This is a list of T cell receptor beta chains from one sample in a study of cytomegalovirus exposure and HLA in healthy donors. Generated by immunoSEQ multiplex PCR, the TCRdb table keeps only in-frame clones and is missing some. The table shows 120,000 or so clones, with 85% to 90% occurring only once. Sample: PBMCs. These TCRs come from a woman aged 18-29 years in good health and CMV-seronegative. CDR3s include the opening cysteine and the closing phenylalanine or tryptophan. Fields, in order: J gene, V gene, CDR3 protein.

j_gene: TRBJ2-4
v_gene: TRBV27
CDR3aa: CASSLATSGGIQYF

j_gene: TRBJ2-5
v_gene: TRBV28
CDR3aa: CASSPLDRGKETQYF

j_gene: TRBJ2-4
v_gene: TRBV14
CDR3aa: CASSQGGVGFPKNQYF

j_gene: TRBJ1-1
v_gene: TRBV7-8
CDR3aa: CASSTTQGYTEAFF

j_gene: TRBJ2-3
v_gene: TRBV4-1
CDR3aa: CASRPGLAGVLTDTQYF

j_gene: TRBJ2-3
v_gene: TRBV15
CDR3aa: CATSRNFVGGSATDTQYF

j_gene: TRBJ1-6
v_gene: TRBV7-9
CDR3aa: CASSLQGFDNSPLHF

j_gene: TRBJ2-1
v_gene: TRBV11-2
CDR3aa: CASSFLVTGSYNEQFF

j_gene: TRBJ2-3
v_gene: TRBV27
CDR3aa: CASSFGGAHTDTQYF

j_gene: TRBJ1-2
v_gene: TRBV14
CDR3aa: CASSQTGYGYTF

j_gene: TRBJ2-3
v_gene: TRBV5-1
CDR3aa: CASSFGGRSDTQYF

j_gene: TRBJ2-1
v_gene: TRBV15
CDR3aa: CATSSLAGGSYNEQFF